The present entry profiles one T cell receptor beta chain with its context. The antigen is unknown. The data belong to a study of cytomegalovirus exposure and HLA in healthy donors. Turning to the study itself: Earlier findings included roughly 120 million unique TCR beta sequences obtained from roughly 200 million T cells.

Study-wide results and caveats: One cluster of highly shared sequence variants probably arose as a sequencing artifact. Later examination showed HLA-associated TCR beta chains had greater clonal expansion than equally common others. Some V segments could not be told apart, so they were left out, TRBV6-2 and TRBV6-3 among them.

It was with 60 Vbeta and 13 Jbeta primers that the PCR ran. Generated by immunoSEQ multiplex PCR, the TCRdb table keeps only in-frame clones and is missing some. The sample totals around 100,000 clones. Germline loops: CDR1 SNHLY, CDR2 FYNNEI. The V segment lost 5 bases and the J segment 5 bases; nucleotides outside the gene matches: 17. This CDR3 comprises 18 residues. The chain joins TRBV2 to TRBJ2-7; 11 bases are a match to TRBD2. Sequenced input: PBMCs. The origin of this receptor is a man aged 25-40 years in good health and CMV-seronegative. CDR3 residues: CASSREGLAGGRLNEQYF. CDR3 in DNA: TGTGCCAGCAGTCGGGAGGGGCTAGCGGGGGGACGACTGAACGAGCAGTACTTC.